What follows are 19 T cell receptor beta chains derived from one specimen sequenced in a study of shared clonotypes between healthy human individuals. Sequencing was performed with immunoSEQ multiplex PCR; in TCRdb, only in-frame clones are kept and a portion is missing. The data hold some 2 million clones, with less than 95% observed a single time. Positively selected for CCR7, the CD45RO-negative cells used as naive CD8 cells excluded terminally differentiated effector memory CD45RA+ cells. Source material: naive CD8+ T cells sorted from blood. Source of these receptors: a man younger than 35 in good health.

The CDR3 is CASSSSGGVDTQYF. As DNA, the CDR3 is TGTGCCAGCAGCTCGTCTGGGGGAGTAGATACGCAGTATTTT. This sequence joins TRBV11-2 and TRBJ2-3, with D tentatively TRBD1 or TRBD2 (5 bases each). The germline gives CDR1 SGHAT, CDR2 FQNNGV. Deletions cut 4 bases from V and 5 bases from J, with 13 bases between. The CDR3 has 14 amino acids.

The V and J genes are TRBV27 and TRBJ2-7; tentative D call: TRBD1 (6 bases). This CDR3 has 16 amino acids. CDR1 MNHEY and CDR2 SMNVEV come from the germline V gene (reference sequence). V shed 5 bases and J shed 2 bases, with 19 bases lying between them. CDR3 coding DNA: TGTGCCAGCAGTCCAAGTTGGGGGCGAGTAGCCTACGAGCAGTACTTC. Translated: CASSPSWGRVAYEQYF.

This sequence joins TRBV30 and TRBJ2-5; D not certain. Gene TRBJ2-7 matches the end of the DNA better, so the J call may be wrong. This CDR3 contains 12 residues. Germline-derived CDR1 and CDR2 are GTSNPN and SVGIG (reference sequence). In DNA form, the CDR3 reads TGTGCCTGGAGTGTAATAGGTCTCGAGCAGTACTTC. Protein sequence: CAWSVIGLEQYF.

The chain uses TRBV19 and TRBJ2-7, with D hard to call. Germline CDR1 is LNHDA and CDR2 is SQIVND (reference sequence). The ends were cut back, 5 bases at V and 7 bases at J, with 18 bases in the middle. The CDR3 contains 14 residues. Written as DNA, the CDR3 is TGTGCCAGTAGTTCTCTGCTTTCTCCGTGGGAGCAGTACTTC. It codes for CASSSLLSPWEQYF.

The chain recombines TRBV6-5 with TRBJ1-6; TRBD1 aligns across 7 bases. Losses at the gene ends were 2 bases for V and 10 bases for J; bases not matched to a gene: 5. CDR1 is MNHEY, CDR2 SVGAGI, per germline. The CDR3 length is 14 residues. The DNA for the CDR3 is TGTGCCAGCAGTTACCAGACAGGGCTATCACCCCTCCACTTT. Amino acid sequence: CASSYQTGLSPLHF.

This chain links TRBV4-3 with TRBJ2-7; no definite D call. Per the germline V gene, CDR1 is LGHNA and CDR2 is YSLEER. Trimming removed 6 bases at V and 3 bases at J, with 3 bases between. The CDR3 has 10 amino acids. Here the CDR3 reads CASSLYEQYF. CDR3 DNA: TGCGCCAGCAGTCTCTACGAGCAGTACTTC.

The chain couples TRBV11-2 to TRBJ2-1; no clear D. V lost 2 bases and J lost 15, with 14 bases in between. Germline V lookup: CDR1 SGHAT, CDR2 FQNNGV. The CDR3 covers 12 residues. The CDR3 coding sequence is TGTGCCAGCAGCTTAATAAAGGCAGATAGGTTCTTC. Translated, it gives CASSLIKADRFF.

This chain links TRBV11-2 with TRBJ2-1; D remains unclear. V was clipped by 0 bases and J by 6 bases, with 3 bases between them. Germline V gene data show CDR1 as SGHAT and CDR2 as FQNNGV. The CDR3 sequence is 12 residues long. CDR3 sequence: CASSLDINEQFF. In DNA form, the CDR3 reads TGTGCCAGCAGCTTAGATATCAATGAGCAGTTCTTC.

On this clone: The junction departs from germline at one end; a sequencing error may be responsible. The rearrangement links TRBV5-6 to TRBJ2-1; D remains unclear. CDR3 length: 12 amino acids. Per the germline V gene, CDR1 is SGHDT and CDR2 is YYEEEE. The CDR3 spells CASSLGSWMPLF. CDR3 DNA sequence: TGTGCCAGCAGCTTGGGCAGCTGGATGCCCCTCTTC. Full variable domain (missing parts from reference TRBV5-6 and TRBJ2-1): DAGVTQSPTHLIKTRGQQVTLRCSPKSGHDTVSWYQQALGQGPQFIFQYYEEEERQRGNFPDRFSGHQFPNYSSELNVNALLLGDSALYLCASSLGSWMPLFGPGTRLTVL.

The genes are TRBV4-1 and TRBJ2-1, with no clear D. The CDR3 loop spans 13 amino acids. Trimming removed 3 bases from V and 8 bases from J, with 11 bases in between. Germline values: CDR1 MGHRA, CDR2 YSYEKL. The CDR3 coding sequence is TGCGCCAGCAGCCATAGTTATTTCGATGAGCAGTTCTTC. Translating gives CASSHSYFDEQFF.

The rearrangement uses TRBV2 and TRBJ2-7; D may match TRBD1 or TRBD2 (6 bases each). The CDR3 spans 12 residues. Germline CDR1 and CDR2: SNHLY and FYNNEI. Trimming removed 8 bases at V and 7 bases at J, with 15 bases between. CDR3 protein: CASLMEGVEQYF. CDR3 in DNA: TGTGCCAGCCTCATGGAGGGGGTAGAGCAGTACTTC.

This rearrangement joins TRBV30 to TRBJ2-5; D may be TRBD2 (6 bases). This CDR3 has 15 amino acids. With 2 bases removed from V and 5 bases from J, the gap between germline ends came to 18 bases. In germline, CDR1 is GTSNPN, CDR2 SVGIG (reference sequence). Here the CDR3 DNA reads TGTGCCTGGAGTCCATTCGCGGGGATCGGGGAGACCCAGTACTTC. It translates to CAWSPFAGIGETQYF. Using reference TRBV30 and TRBJ2-5 for the parts outside the CDR3, the full variable domain is SQTIHQWPATLVQPVGSPLSLECTVEGTSNPNLYWYRQAAGRGLQLLFYSVGIGQISSEVPQNLSASRPQDRQFILSSKKLLLSDSGFYLCAWSPFAGIGETQYFGPGTRLLVL.

For this clone: Other nucleotide sequences from this sample produce the same CDR3. V gene TRBV9 combines with J gene TRBJ1-4, with D unclear. This CDR3 comprises 13 residues. Germline lookup yields CDR1 SGDLS and CDR2 YYNGEE. V was pared by 0 bases and J by 3 bases, with 3 bases between. CDR3 in amino acids: CASSVDSNEKLFF. CDR3 nucleotide sequence: TGTGCCAGCAGCGTAGACTCTAATGAAAAACTGTTTTTT.

The chain employs TRBV9 and TRBJ2-7; 7 bases map to TRBD1. The CDR3 covers 14 residues. CDR1 SGDLS and CDR2 YYNGEE come from the germline V gene. V shed 3 bases and J 5 bases; nucleotides not matched to a gene: 8. The CDR3 DNA is TGTGCCAGCAGCGCCACGGGACAGCTCCACGAGCAGTACTTC. It yields the protein CASSATGQLHEQYF.

Worth noting for this clone: Other DNA sequences in this sample translate to the same CDR3. The V and J genes are TRBV5-6 and TRBJ2-1; no firm D call. From germline, CDR1 is SGHDT and CDR2 YYEEEE. Trimming stripped 2 bases from V and 2 bases from J, with 5 bases between. The CDR3 sequence is 13 residues long. CDR3 residues: CASSLGTYNEQFF. DNA of the CDR3: TGTGCCAGCAGCTTAGGAACCTACAATGAGCAGTTCTTC.

CDR3 loop: CASTEAGDQETQYF. The CDR3 coding sequence is TGTGCCAGCACCGAAGCTGGGGATCAAGAGACCCAGTACTTC. The rearrangement joins TRBV5-6 to TRBJ2-5, with D unclear. CDR3 length equals 14 residues. Germline V gene sequence: CDR1 SGHDT, CDR2 YYEEEE. V was trimmed by 6 bases and J by 2 bases, leaving 14 bases between them.

J is TRBJ1-2 and V is TRBV10-3, with D possibly TRBD1 on 5 matching bases. Trimming removed 4 bases from V and 4 bases from J, with 13 bases in between. Germline V lookup: CDR1 ENHRY, CDR2 SYGVKD. CDR3 size: 14 residues. The CDR3 DNA sequence: TGTGCCATCAGTGGGGGGGAGTTTGGCTATGGCTACACCTTC. Protein product: CAISGGEFGYGYTF.

Turning to this clone: The sample holds other DNA sequences that translate to the same CDR3. This rearrangement joins TRBV27 to TRBJ2-7, with D perhaps given as TRBD1 or TRBD2 (5 bases each). Trimming cost V 3 bases and J 2 bases, with 8 bases left between them. This CDR3 spans 13 amino acids. In germline, CDR1 is MNHEY, CDR2 SMNVEV (reference sequence). DNA of the CDR3: TGTGCCAGCAGTTTGGGACCACCCTACGAGCAGTACTTC. Amino acids: CASSLGPPYEQYF.

This rearrangement joins TRBV19 to TRBJ2-7, with D unresolved. Germline CDR1 reads LNHDA; CDR2 reads SQIVND (reference sequence). This CDR3 has 13 residues. The V end was cut by 2 bases, the J end by 2 bases, with 7 bases between. Here the CDR3 reads CASSIRVAYEQYF. The CDR3 nucleotides are TGTGCCAGTAGTATAAGGGTGGCCTACGAGCAGTACTTC.